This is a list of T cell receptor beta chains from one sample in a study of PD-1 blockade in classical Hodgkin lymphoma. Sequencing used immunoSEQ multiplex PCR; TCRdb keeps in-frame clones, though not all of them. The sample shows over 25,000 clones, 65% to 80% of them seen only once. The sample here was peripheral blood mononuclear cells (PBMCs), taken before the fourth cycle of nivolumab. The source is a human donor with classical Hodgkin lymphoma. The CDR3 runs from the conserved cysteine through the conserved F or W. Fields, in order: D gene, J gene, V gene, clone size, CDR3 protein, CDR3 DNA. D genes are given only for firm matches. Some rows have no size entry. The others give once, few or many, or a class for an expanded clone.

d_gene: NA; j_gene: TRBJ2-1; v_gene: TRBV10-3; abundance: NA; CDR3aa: CASQYRADDNEQFF; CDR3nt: TGTGCCAGTCAATACAGGGCGGATGACAATGAGCAGTTCTTC
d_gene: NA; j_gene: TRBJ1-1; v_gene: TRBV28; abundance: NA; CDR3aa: CASSLTQGDTEAFF; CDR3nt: TGTGCCAGCAGTTTGACCCAGGGTGACACTGAAGCTTTCTTT
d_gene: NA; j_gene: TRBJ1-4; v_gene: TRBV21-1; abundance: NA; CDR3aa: CASSTRDRGRSTREKLFF; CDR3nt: TGTGCCAGCAGCACACGGGACAGGGGGCGGAGTACTCGGGAAAAACTGTTTTTT
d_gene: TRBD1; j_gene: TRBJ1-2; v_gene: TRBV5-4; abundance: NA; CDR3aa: CASSRNKGQAPNYGYTF; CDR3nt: TGTGCCAGCAGCCGAAATAAAGGACAGGCCCCGAACTATGGCTACACCTTC
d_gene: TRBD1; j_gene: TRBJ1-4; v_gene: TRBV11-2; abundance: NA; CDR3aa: CASSLGTGVEKLFF; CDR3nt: TGTGCCAGCAGCTTGGGGACAGGGGTGGAAAAACTGTTTTTT
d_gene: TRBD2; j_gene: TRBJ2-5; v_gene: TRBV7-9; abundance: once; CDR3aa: CASSRTSVPETQYF; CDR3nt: TGTGCCAGCAGTCGGACTAGCGTGCCCGAGACCCAGTACTTC
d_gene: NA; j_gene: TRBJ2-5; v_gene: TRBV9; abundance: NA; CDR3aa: CASSVTAGSHQETQYF; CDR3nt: TGTGCCAGCAGCGTAACGGCAGGCTCTCATCAAGAGACCCAGTACTTC
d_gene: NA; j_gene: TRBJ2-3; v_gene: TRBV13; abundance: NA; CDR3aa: CASSPRLGGGTDTQYF; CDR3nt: TGTGCCAGCAGCCCTCGGCTGGGGGGCGGCACAGATACGCAGTATTTT
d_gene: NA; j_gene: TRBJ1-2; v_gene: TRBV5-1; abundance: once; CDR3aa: CASSLALTVLGGYTF; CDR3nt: TGCGCCAGCAGCTTGGCCCTGACCGTCTTGGGGGGCTACACCTTC
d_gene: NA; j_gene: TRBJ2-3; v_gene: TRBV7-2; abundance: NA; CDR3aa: CASSFDRPIVSDTQYF; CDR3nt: TGTGCCAGCAGCTTCGACAGGCCGATCGTTTCGGATACGCAGTATTTT
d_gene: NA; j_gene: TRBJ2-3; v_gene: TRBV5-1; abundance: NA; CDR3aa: CASSKATSLMDTQYF; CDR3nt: TGCGCCAGCAGCAAGGCAACTAGTCTAATGGATACGCAGTATTTT
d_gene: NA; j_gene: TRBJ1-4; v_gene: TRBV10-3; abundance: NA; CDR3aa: CATQQGTATNEKLFF; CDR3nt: TGTGCCACCCAACAGGGTACTGCAACTAATGAAAAACTGTTTTTT
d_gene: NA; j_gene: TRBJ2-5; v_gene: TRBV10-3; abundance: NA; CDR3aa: CAISDRTRGETQYF; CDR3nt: TGTGCCATCAGTGACCGGACTAGGGGGGAGACCCAGTACTTC
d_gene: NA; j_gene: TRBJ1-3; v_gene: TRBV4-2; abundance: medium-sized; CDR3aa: CASSQDPGGLGNTIYF; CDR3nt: TGTGCCAGCAGCCAAGATCCCGGGGGATTAGGAAACACCATATATTTT
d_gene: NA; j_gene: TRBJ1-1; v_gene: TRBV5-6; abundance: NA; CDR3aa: CASSLVRTVMNTEAFF; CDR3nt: TGTGCCAGCAGCTTGGTGCGGACAGTTATGAACACTGAAGCTTTCTTT
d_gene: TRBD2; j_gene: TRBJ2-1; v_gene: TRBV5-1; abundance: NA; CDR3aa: CASSPGVAGYNEQFF; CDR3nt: TGCGCCAGCAGCCCCGGGGTAGCGGGGTACAATGAGCAGTTCTTC
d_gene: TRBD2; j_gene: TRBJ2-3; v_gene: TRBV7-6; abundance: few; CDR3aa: CASSPRGRLAGVRSTDTQYF; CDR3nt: TGTGCCAGCAGCCCTCGGGGAAGACTAGCGGGAGTAAGGTCGACAGATACGCAGTATTTT
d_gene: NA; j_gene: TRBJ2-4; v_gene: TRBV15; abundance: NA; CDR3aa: CATSRDGSRPGRGSNIQYF; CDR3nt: TGTGCCACCAGCAGAGATGGGAGCAGGCCCGGGCGTGGCTCAAACATTCAGTACTTC
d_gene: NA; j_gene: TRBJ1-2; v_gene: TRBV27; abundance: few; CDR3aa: CASSLSKGGYGYTF; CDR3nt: TGTGCCAGCAGTTTATCGAAGGGGGGGTATGGCTACACCTTC
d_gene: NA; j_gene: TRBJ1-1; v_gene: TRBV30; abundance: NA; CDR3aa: CAWSDRRGGEAFF; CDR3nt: TGTGCCTGGAGTGATAGAAGGGGAGGTGAAGCTTTCTTT
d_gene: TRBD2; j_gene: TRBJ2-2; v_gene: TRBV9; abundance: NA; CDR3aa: CASSETSGSTGELFF; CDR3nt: TGTGCCAGCAGCGAGACTAGCGGGTCCACCGGGGAGCTGTTTTTT
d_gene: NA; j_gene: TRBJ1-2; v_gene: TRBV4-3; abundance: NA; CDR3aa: CASSQGAGSYGYTF; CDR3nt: TGCGCCAGCAGCCAAGGTGCGGGATCCTATGGCTACACCTTC
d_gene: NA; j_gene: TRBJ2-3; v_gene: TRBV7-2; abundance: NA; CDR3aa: CATTTRGSTDTQYF; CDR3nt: TGTGCCACTACGACCCGGGGGAGCACAGATACGCAGTATTTT
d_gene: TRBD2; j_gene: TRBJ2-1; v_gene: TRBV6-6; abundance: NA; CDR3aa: CASSYSGLAGGNEQFF; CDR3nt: TGTGCCAGCAGTTACTCCGGGCTAGCGGGGGGAAATGAGCAGTTCTTC
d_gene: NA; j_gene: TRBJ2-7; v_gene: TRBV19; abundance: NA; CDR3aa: CASSIGPTHEQYF; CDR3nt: TGTGCCAGTAGTATCGGTCCGACGCACGAGCAGTACTTC
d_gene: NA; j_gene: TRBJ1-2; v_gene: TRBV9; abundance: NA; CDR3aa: CASGNRKRYTF; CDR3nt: TGTGCCAGCGGGAACAGGAAGCGGTACACCTTC
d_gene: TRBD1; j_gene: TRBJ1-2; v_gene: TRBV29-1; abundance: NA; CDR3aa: CSVRQGSAYGYTF; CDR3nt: TGCAGCGTTCGACAGGGGTCGGCCTATGGCTACACCTTC
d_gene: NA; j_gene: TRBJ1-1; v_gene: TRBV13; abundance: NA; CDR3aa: CASSTTPILGAFF; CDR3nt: TGTGCCAGCAGCACAACCCCCATTCTCGGAGCTTTCTTT
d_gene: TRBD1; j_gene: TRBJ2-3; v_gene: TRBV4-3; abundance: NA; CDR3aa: CASSQDQGVGTDTQYF; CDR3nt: TGCGCCAGCAGCCAAGACCAGGGGGTAGGGACAGATACGCAGTATTTT
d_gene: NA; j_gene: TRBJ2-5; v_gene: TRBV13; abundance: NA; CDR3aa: CASSRKGGGQETQYF; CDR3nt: TGTGCCAGCAGCAGAAAGGGGGGCGGCCAAGAGACCCAGTACTTC
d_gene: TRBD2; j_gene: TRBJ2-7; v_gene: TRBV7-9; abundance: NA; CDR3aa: CASSPRTSGISRYEQYF; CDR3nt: TGTGCCAGCAGCCCGCGGACTAGCGGGATCTCCCGCTACGAGCAGTACTTC
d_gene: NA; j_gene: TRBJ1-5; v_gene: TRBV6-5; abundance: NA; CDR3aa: CASSYSRGASQPQHF; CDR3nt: TGTGCCAGCAGTTACTCGCGGGGGGCAAGTCAGCCCCAGCATTTT
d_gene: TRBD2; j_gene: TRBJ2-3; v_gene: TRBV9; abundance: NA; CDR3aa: CASSAELAGSTDTQYF; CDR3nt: TGTGCCAGCAGCGCTGAACTAGCGGGGAGCACAGATACGCAGTATTTT
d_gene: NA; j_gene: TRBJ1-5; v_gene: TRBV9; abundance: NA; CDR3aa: CASSEGEGRNQPQHF; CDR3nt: TGTGCCAGCAGCGAGGGGGAGGGCCGCAATCAGCCCCAGCATTTT
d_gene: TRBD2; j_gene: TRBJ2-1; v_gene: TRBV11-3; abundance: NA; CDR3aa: CASSLDLGSGSSYNEQFF; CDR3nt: TGTGCCAGCAGCTTAGATTTAGGTAGCGGGAGCAGTTACAATGAGCAGTTCTTC
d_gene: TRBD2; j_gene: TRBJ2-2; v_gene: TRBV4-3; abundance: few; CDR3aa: CASSQVLAGSGGELFF; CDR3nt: TGCGCCAGCAGCCAAGTACTAGCGGGATCTGGCGGGGAGCTGTTTTTT
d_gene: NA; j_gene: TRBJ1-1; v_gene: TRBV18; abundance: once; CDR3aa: CASSPPGSVNTEAFF; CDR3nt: TGTGCCAGCTCACCACCGGGCAGCGTGAACACTGAAGCTTTCTTT
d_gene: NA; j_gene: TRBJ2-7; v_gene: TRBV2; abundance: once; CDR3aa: CASSSTTYEQYF; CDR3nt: TGTGCCAGCAGCTCCACAACCTACGAGCAGTACTTC
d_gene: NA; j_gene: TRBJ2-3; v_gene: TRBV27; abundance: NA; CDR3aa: CASRATDTQYF; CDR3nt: TGTGCCAGCAGGGCCACAGATACGCAGTATTTT
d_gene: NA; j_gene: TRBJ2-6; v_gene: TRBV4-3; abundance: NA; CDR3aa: CASSQETKGSGANVLTF; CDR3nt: TGCGCCAGCAGCCAAGAAACTAAGGGCTCTGGGGCCAACGTCCTGACTTTC
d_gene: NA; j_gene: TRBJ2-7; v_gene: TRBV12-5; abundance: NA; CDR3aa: CASGLTYEQYF; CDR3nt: TGTGCTAGTGGCCTAACCTACGAGCAGTACTTC
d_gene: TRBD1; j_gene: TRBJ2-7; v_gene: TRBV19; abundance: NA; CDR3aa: CASRAGTGAFLEQYF; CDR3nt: TGTGCCAGTAGAGCCGGGACAGGCGCCTTTTTGGAGCAGTACTTC
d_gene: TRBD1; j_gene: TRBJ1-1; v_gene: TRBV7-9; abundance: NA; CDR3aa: CASSLQGAGGEAFF; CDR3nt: TGTGCCAGCAGCTTACAGGGGGCAGGAGGTGAAGCTTTCTTT
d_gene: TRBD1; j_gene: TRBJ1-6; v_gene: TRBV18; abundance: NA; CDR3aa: CASSPPAGGGSPLHF; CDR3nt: TGTGCCAGCTCACCACCGGCAGGGGGCGGGTCACCCCTCCACTTT
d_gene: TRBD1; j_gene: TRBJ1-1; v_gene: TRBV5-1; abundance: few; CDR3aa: CASSLDRGRSTEAFF; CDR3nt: TGCGCCAGCAGCTTGGACAGGGGCAGGAGCACTGAAGCTTTCTTT
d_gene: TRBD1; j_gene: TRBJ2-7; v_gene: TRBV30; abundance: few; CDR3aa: CAWSFVGTGHYEQYF; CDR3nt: TGTGCCTGGAGCTTTGTGGGGACAGGGCACTACGAGCAGTACTTC
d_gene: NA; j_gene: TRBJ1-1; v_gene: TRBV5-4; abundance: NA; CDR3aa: CASSFPFAGFTEAFF; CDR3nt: TGTGCCAGCAGCTTCCCCTTTGCGGGTTTCACTGAAGCTTTCTTT
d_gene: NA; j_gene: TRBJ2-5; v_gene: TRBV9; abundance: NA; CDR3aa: CASTRGMGETQYF; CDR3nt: TGTGCCAGCACTCGGGGGATGGGAGAGACCCAGTACTTC
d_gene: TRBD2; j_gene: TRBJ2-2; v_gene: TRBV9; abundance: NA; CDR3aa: CASSYRGAGGPRELFF; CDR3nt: TGTGCCAGCAGCTACCGAGGGGCGGGAGGGCCGAGGGAGCTGTTTTTT
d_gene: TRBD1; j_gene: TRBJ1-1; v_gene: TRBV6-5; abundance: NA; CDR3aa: CASSYGTGTNTEAFF; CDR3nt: TGTGCCAGCAGTTACGGGACAGGGACGAACACTGAAGCTTTCTTT
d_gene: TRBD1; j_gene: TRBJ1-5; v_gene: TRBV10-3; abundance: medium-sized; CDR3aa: CATHRGQGQQPQHF; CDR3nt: TGTGCCACCCATCGAGGACAGGGACAACAGCCCCAGCATTTT
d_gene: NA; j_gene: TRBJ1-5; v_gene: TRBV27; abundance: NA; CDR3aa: CASKQVGNQPQHF; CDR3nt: TGTGCCAGCAAGCAGGTTGGCAATCAGCCCCAGCATTTT
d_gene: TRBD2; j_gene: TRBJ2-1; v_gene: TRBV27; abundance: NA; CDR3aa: CASSPTSGRGTIGLFF; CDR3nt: TGTGCCAGCAGTCCCACTAGCGGGAGGGGCACCATAGGCCTGTTCTTC